The rows below give T cell receptor beta chains drawn from one sample of a study of cytomegalovirus exposure and HLA in healthy donors. Here immunoSEQ multiplex PCR was the method, and the copy in TCRdb shows in-frame clones only, minus some. The data show approximately 58,000 clones, 90% to 95% seen once. The specimen was PBMCs. These receptors originate from a woman between 25 and 40 years old in good health and CMV-seronegative. CDR3s include the opening cysteine and the closing phenylalanine or tryptophan. D genes are given only for firm matches.

D: .; J: TRBJ1-4; V: TRBV7-8; CDR3: CASSLDGRVNEKLFF
D: TRBD2; J: TRBJ2-5; V: TRBV6-5; CDR3: CASSLVTSGRGETQYF
D: .; J: TRBJ2-7; V: TRBV7-8; CDR3: CASSLPGGTYEQYF
D: TRBD2; J: TRBJ2-7; V: TRBV30; CDR3: CAWAPLRAGGVWDEQYF
D: TRBD2; J: TRBJ2-5; V: TRBV28; CDR3: CASSTPGTSGSSQYF
D: .; J: TRBJ2-7; V: TRBV29-1; CDR3: CSVVGHRTTRQYF
D: .; J: TRBJ2-3; V: TRBV6-5; CDR3: CASSPGHSTDTQYF
D: TRBD1; J: TRBJ1-2; V: TRBV6-5; CDR3: CATQQGAKNGYTF
D: .; J: TRBJ1-2; V: TRBV19; CDR3: CASSSPPENYGYTF
D: .; J: TRBJ1-1; V: TRBV29-1; CDR3: CSVQSLLGATEAFF
D: .; J: TRBJ2-2; V: TRBV6-5; CDR3: CASSYSVSRNTGELFF